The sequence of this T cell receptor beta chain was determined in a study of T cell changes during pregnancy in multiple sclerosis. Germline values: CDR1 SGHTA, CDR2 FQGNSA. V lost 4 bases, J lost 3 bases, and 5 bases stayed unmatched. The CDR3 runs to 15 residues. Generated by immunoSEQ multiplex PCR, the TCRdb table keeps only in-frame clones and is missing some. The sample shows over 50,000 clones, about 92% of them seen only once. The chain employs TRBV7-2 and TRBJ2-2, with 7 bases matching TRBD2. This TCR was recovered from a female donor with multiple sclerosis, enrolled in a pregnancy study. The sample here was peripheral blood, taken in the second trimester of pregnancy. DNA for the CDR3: TGTGCCAGCAGCTCCACGGGAGGATACACCGGGGAGCTGTTTTTT. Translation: CASSSTGGYTGELFF.